The source of this T cell receptor beta chain is a study of T cell clonotyping in hematopoietic cell transplantation. A remark on this clone: Its antigen is undetermined.

Regarding the study as a whole: Higher Inverse Simpson Index values in graft donor and pretransplant recipient predicted broader posttransplant TCR diversity. Recipient TCR diversity dropped after transplant; expanded clonotypes rose from day 30 to 180. Few recipient clonotypes overlapped donors; over 95% were de novo at given depth.

Produced via immunoSEQ multiplex PCR; TCRdb's table is partial and in-frame only. The sample holds approximately 75,000 clones, around 94% seen once. This CDR3 comprises 14 residues. The germline CDR1 and CDR2 sequences are MNHNS and SASEGT. Deletions cut 6 bases from V and 9 bases from J, with 18 bases between. This TCR was recovered from a man aged 50-60 years in good health. Some clones in this sample may be carry-over from other donors' samples. Sequencing used peripheral blood mononuclear cells. The chain is built from TRBV6-1 and TRBJ2-1; tentatively, D is TRBD2 (5 bases). The CDR3 here is CASSSLAGLLEQFF. CDR3 DNA sequence: TGTGCCAGCAGCTCCCTGGCTGGACTTCTTGAGCAGTTCTTC.